This T cell receptor (beta chain) is drawn from a study of shared clonotypes between healthy human individuals. Measured with immunoSEQ multiplex PCR; TCRdb has only the in-frame clones, and not every one. Of about 2.1 million clones in the sample, under 95% were seen once. Selected positively for CCR7 and CD45RO-negative, naive CD8 cells excluded terminally differentiated effector memory CD45RA+ cells. V was trimmed by 3 bases and J by 8 bases, leaving 19 bases between them. This CDR3 region has 15 residues. CDR1 and CDR2 from the germline V gene are MDHEN and SYDVKM. Sample: naive CD8+ T cells from PBMCs. V usage is TRBV28 and J usage is TRBJ1-2; maybe TRBD1 (6 bases). This receptor was obtained from a man in his late teens or twenties in good health. Some clones in this sample may be carry-over from other donors' samples. CDR3 in amino acids: CASSLFRRGEGGYTF. The CDR3 nucleotides are TGTGCCAGCAGTTTGTTTCGAAGGGGGGAGGGAGGCTACACCTTC.